A single sample is the source of the 15 T cell receptor beta chains below, sequenced in a study of blood T cells in healthy people across ages. Combining a sample-barcoded 5' primer with a J-beta primer mix, a second PCR ran for about 7 to 11 cycles. MiXCR was run by TCRdb on the 5' RACE reads, yielding one entry per CDR3 protein. Here the sample spans about 1,600,000 distinct CDR3 sequences, about 40% being singletons. The sample consisted of blood. The receptor source for this set is a woman between 18 and 29 years old in good health.

The chain uses TRBV7-2 and TRBJ2-1, with TRBD2 matching 10 bases. V dropped 2 bases and J dropped 12; count of bases not matched to a gene: 7. The CDR3 consists of 14 residues. CDR1 and CDR2 (germline): SGHTA, FQGNSA. The DNA for the CDR3 is TGTGCCAGCAGCTTAACTAGCGGGATGGTGGCGCAGTTCTTC. Amino acids: CASSLTSGMVAQFF.

This rearrangement joins TRBV27 to TRBJ1-5; D call uncertain. CDR3 length equals 15 residues. V was trimmed by 6 bases and J by 2 bases, leaving 14 bases between them. Germline V lookup: CDR1 MNHEY, CDR2 SMNVEV (reference sequence). CDR3 sequence: CASSRQVGGNQPQHF. CDR3 coding DNA: TGTGCCAGCAGCCGTCAGGTGGGTGGCAATCAGCCCCAGCATTTT.

In the case of this clonotype: The junction does not match germline at one end; this may be a read error. The chain employs TRBV5-1 and TRBJ1-5; D might be TRBD1 (6 bases). CDR1 is SGHRS, CDR2 YFSETQ, per germline. This CDR3 region has 15 residues. Written as DNA, the CDR3 is TGCGCCAGTAGCTTGGAAGGACAGAACAATCAGCCCCAGCATTTT. This encodes CASSLEGQNNQPQHF.

This clonotype was counted between two and nine times. The gene calls are TRBV4-2 and TRBJ2-2, with D possibly being TRBD2 (5 bases). Looked up from germline, CDR1 is LGHNA and CDR2 is YNFKEQ. The CDR3 length is 15 residues. V lost 0 bases and J 5 bases, leaving 10 bases between the germline ends. In nucleotides, the CDR3 is TGTGCCAGCAGCCAAGATCCGGGAAGTACCGGGGAGCTGTTTTTT. Protein product: CASSQDPGSTGELFF.

This clonotype has a single count. The gene calls are TRBV10-3 and TRBJ2-1, with a tentative D call TRBD1 (6 bases). The assigned J gene may be wrong: the sequence end matches TRBJ2-7 better. The germline CDR1 and CDR2 sequences are ENHRY and SYGVKD. The CDR3 is made up of 15 amino acids. The CDR3 loop is CATATGPSSYNEQYF. CDR3 sequence (DNA): TGTGCCACCGCGACAGGACCCAGCTCCTACAATGAGCAGTACTTC.

Turning to this clonotype: One junction end disagrees with the germline gene, perhaps due to a read error. This chain connects TRBV6-5 to TRBJ2-7; D is perhaps TRBD1 (6 bases). This CDR3 region has 13 residues. Germline assignment: CDR1 MNHEY and CDR2 SVGAGI. CDR3 loop: CASSYSDSYEQYF. The CDR3 DNA reads as TGTGCCAGTAGTTACTCGGACAGCTACGAGCAGTACTTC.

This clonotype was seen a handful of times. J is TRBJ2-1 and V is TRBV12-3 or TRBV12-4; no clear D gene. This CDR3 is built from 14 residues. With 3 bases removed from V and 5 bases from J, the gap between germline ends came to 11 bases. CDR3 sequence reads: CASSFPGRHNEQFF. CDR3 nucleotide sequence: TGTGCCAGCAGTTTCCCCGGACGGCACAATGAGCAGTTCTTC.

This clonotype was counted a few times. Germline and junction disagree at one end, which may indicate a read error. CDR3 bases: TGCGCCAGCAGCTTAGTGACAGGGGGGTACAGTGAGCAGTTCTTC. As protein: CASSLVTGGYSEQFF. This chain joins TRBV5-1 and TRBJ2-1, with 9 nucleotides matching TRBD1. This CDR3 has 15 amino acids. The germline V gene encodes CDR1 SGHRS and CDR2 YFSETQ.

This chain joins TRBV28 and TRBJ2-7; D is possibly TRBD1 or TRBD2 (6 bases each). The germline gives CDR1 MDHEN, CDR2 SYDVKM. Trimming stripped 7 bases from V and 5 bases from J, with 18 bases between. The CDR3 spans 14 residues. The CDR3 protein is CASKGGRGGDEQYF. The CDR3, as DNA: TGTGCCAGCAAGGGGGGCAGGGGCGGGGACGAGCAGTACTTC.

The chain combines TRBV6-5 with TRBJ2-7, with TRBD1 as a possible D gene (5 bases). Trimming took 5 bases from V and 4 from J, leaving 21 bases between them. The CDR3 consists of 16 residues. In germline, CDR1 is MNHEY, CDR2 SVGAGI. CDR3 sequence: CASSNPRAGMRYEQYF. In nucleotides, the CDR3 is TGTGCCAGCAGTAACCCCCGGGCAGGGATGAGGTACGAGCAGTACTTC.

CDR3: CASSTGTGYLQETQYF. The CDR3 coding sequence is TGTGCCAGCAGTACCGGGACAGGGTACCTACAAGAGACCCAGTACTTC. The chain employs TRBV6-6 and TRBJ2-7, with 9 bases identical to TRBD1. With the DNA end fitting TRBJ2-5 better, the J assignment may be wrong. This CDR3 contains 16 residues. Germline CDR1 and CDR2: MNHNY and SVGAGI (reference sequence).

This clonotype was counted only a few times. The chain uses TRBV5-1 and TRBJ1-1; a weak D match, TRBD1 (5 bases). Between the trimmed V and J ends, which lost 2 bases and 4 bases, there was a span of 9 bases. The CDR3 is made up of 13 amino acids. CDR1 SGHRS and CDR2 YFSETQ come from the germline V gene. DNA for the CDR3: TGCGCCAGCAGCTTTCGACAGACCACTGAAGCTTTCTTT. This encodes CASSFRQTTEAFF.

This chain links TRBV6-5 with TRBJ2-7; 9 nucleotides match TRBD1. V dropped 10 bases and J dropped 1; count of bases not matched to a gene: 8. Germline lookup yields CDR1 MNHEY and CDR2 SVGAGI. This CDR3 spans 14 amino acids. The CDR3 coding sequence is TGTGCCACATCACCGGGACAGGGTTCCTACGAGCAGTACTTC. This gives the protein CATSPGQGSYEQYF.

The V gene is TRBV29-1, the J gene TRBJ1-5, with D maybe TRBD1 (5 bases). Germline V gene lookup returns CDR1 SQVTM and CDR2 ANQGSEA. The CDR3 is made up of 13 amino acids. The CDR3 reads CGAGTDSNQPQHF. The DNA of the CDR3 is TGCGGCGCTGGGACCGATAGCAATCAGCCCCAGCATTTT.

CDR3 residues: CASSQVLVGQGGNTIYF. CDR3 bases: TGCGCCAGCAGCCAAGTCTTGGTCGGGCAGGGGGGAAACACCATATATTTT. The chain carries TRBV4-1 and TRBJ1-3; perhaps TRBD1 as D (6 bases). The CDR3 runs 17 residues. Trimming shortened V by 1 base and J by 4 bases, and 17 bases separated the two germline ends. Per germline, CDR1 MGHRA and CDR2 YSYEKL.